These 24 T cell receptor beta chains came from one sample sequenced in a study of neurological immune-mediated disorders. TCRdb redid the calling of the 5' RACE reads with MiXCR, one entry per CDR3 protein. The sample yields some 70,000 distinct CDR3 sequences, less than 5.5% seen once. The sequenced sample consisted of PBMCs. All receptors derive from a man aged 30-40 years with multiple sclerosis.

This clonotype was counted at least ten times. The chain couples TRBV18 to TRBJ1-3; D not resolved. CDR1 and CDR2 (germline): KGHSH, LQKENI. CDR3 size: 12 residues. V gave up 1 base and J gave up 7 bases, with 5 bases separating them. The CDR3 loop is CASSPRGNTIYF. The CDR3 DNA sequence: TGTGCCAGCTCACCACGTGGCAACACCATATATTTT.

This clonotype was observed many times. The chain combines TRBV5-6 with TRBJ2-7; 8 nucleotides match TRBD1. The CDR3 runs to 17 residues. V shed 5 bases, J shed 3 bases, and the junction held 16 bases outside the gene matches. The germline V gene has CDR1 SGHDT and CDR2 YYEEEE. The CDR3 spells CASSHSLGGQALYEQYV. Written as DNA, the CDR3 is TGTGCCAGCAGTCACTCCCTAGGGGGACAGGCCCTCTACGAGCAGTACGTC.

The V and J genes are TRBV12-3 or TRBV12-4 and TRBJ2-3, with no clear D. This CDR3 has 12 residues. V dropped 7 bases and J dropped 2 bases, with 7 bases sitting between them. CDR3: CASKHSTDTQYF. The CDR3 bases are TGTGCCAGCAAGCACTCCACAGATACGCAGTATTTT.

The chain carries TRBV27 and TRBJ2-2, with 10 bases lining up with TRBD2. The CDR3 spans 17 residues. Looked up from germline, CDR1 is MNHEY and CDR2 is SMNVEV (reference sequence). V lost 6 bases to trimming and J lost 3 bases; unmatched junction nucleotides: 10. CDR3 nucleotide sequence: TGTGCCAGCAGACCCATTAGCGGGGGGCGACACACCGGGGAGCTGTTTTTT. Protein: CASRPISGGRHTGELFF.

This chain uses TRBV10-3 with TRBJ2-5, with D possibly matching TRBD1 (6 bases). The germline gives CDR1 ENHRY, CDR2 SYGVKD. The CDR3 loop spans 13 amino acids. V shed 6 bases and J shed 5 bases, with 13 bases lying between them. CDR3 residues: CAISKGVGETQYF. CDR3 DNA sequence: TGTGCCATCAGCAAGGGGGTCGGGGAGACCCAGTACTTC.

The sample holds many counts of this clonotype. This chain uses TRBV5-1 with TRBJ2-3; tentatively, D is TRBD1 (5 bases). From germline, CDR1 is SGHRS and CDR2 YFSETQ. V gave up 5 bases and J gave up 0 bases, with 10 bases separating them. The CDR3 length is 14 residues. CDR3 amino acids: CASSSRTSTDTQYF. In DNA, the CDR3 is TGCGCCAGCAGTTCTAGGACAAGCACAGATACGCAGTATTTT. Full variable domain (rest looked up from reference TRBV5-1 and TRBJ2-3): KAGVTQTPRYLIKTRGQQVTLSCSPISGHRSVSWYQQTPGQGLQFLFEYFSETQRNKGNFPGRFSGRQFSNSRSEMNVSTLELGDSALYLCASSSRTSTDTQYFGPGTRLTVL.

In the case of this clonotype: This may be a read error, as it is one base from a much larger clone. The chain combines TRBV7-9 with TRBJ1-1; D remains ambiguous. The CDR3 contains 11 residues. Looked up from germline, CDR1 is SEHNR and CDR2 is FQNEAQ (reference sequence). The V end was cut by 3 bases, the J end by 12 bases, with 11 bases between. The CDR3 nucleotides read TGTGCCAGCAGCTTCGACGGGCGATCTTTCTTT. It encodes CASSFDGRSFF.

This clonotype occurred many times. The V call is TRBV29-1, the J call TRBJ1-5; unclear D gene. Germline V lookup: CDR1 SQVTM, CDR2 ANQGSEA. V was pared by 4 bases and J by 6 bases, with 7 bases between. The CDR3 totals 11 residues. The CDR3 bases are TGCAGCGTTGGGGGTAGTCAGCCCCAGCATTTT. It is translated as CSVGGSQPQHF.

The rearrangement joins TRBV5-1 to TRBJ2-7, with 8 nucleotides matching TRBD2. In germline, CDR1 is SGHRS, CDR2 YFSETQ. The CDR3 runs 12 residues. J lost 6 bases, V lost 5 bases, and 4 bases had no gene match. The CDR3 spells CASSAGGGEQYF. The CDR3 DNA is TGCGCCAGCAGTGCCGGGGGGGGCGAGCAGTACTTC.

This chain uses TRBV5-1 with TRBJ2-7; D is uncertain. V lost 0 bases and J lost 1, with 8 bases in between. The CDR3 spans 14 residues. The germline gives CDR1 SGHRS, CDR2 YFSETQ. Here the CDR3 DNA reads TGCGCCAGCAGCTTGGTTTGGGGATCCTACGAGCAGTACTTC. Encoded protein: CASSLVWGSYEQYF.

This clonotype was counted at least ten times. This chain links TRBV7-6 with TRBJ2-5; unclear D gene. CDR3 size: 12 residues. Germline CDR1 is SGHVS and CDR2 is FNYEAQ. V lost 3 bases, J lost 5 bases, and 7 bases lay in between. The CDR3 is CASSFGLETQYF. CDR3 DNA: TGTGCCAGCAGCTTTGGCCTTGAGACCCAGTACTTC. Together with reference TRBV7-6 and TRBJ2-5, the CDR3 gives the full variable domain: GAGVSQSPRYKVTKRGQDVALRCDPISGHVSLYWYRQALGQGPEFLTYFNYEAQQDKSGLPNDRFSAERPEGSISTLTIQRTEQRDSAMYRCASSFGLETQYFGPGTRLLVL.

This clonotype has ten or more counts. This rearrangement joins TRBV2 to TRBJ2-7; TRBD1 is a possible D gene (6 bases). Germline V CDR1 and CDR2: SNHLY, FYNNEI. V lost 3 bases and J 3 bases, leaving 12 bases between the germline ends. This CDR3 has 14 residues. The CDR3 nucleotides are TGTGCCAGCAGTGATACAGGGATCGTCTACGAGCAGTACTTC. Residues: CASSDTGIVYEQYF. Full variable domain (outside the CDR3, taken from reference TRBV2 and TRBJ2-7): EPEVTQTPSHQVTQMGQEVILRCVPISNHLYFYWYRQILGQKVEFLVSFYNNEISEKSEIFDDQFSVERPDGSNFTLKIRSTKLEDSAMYFCASSDTGIVYEQYFGPGTRLTVT.

This clonotype occurred a few times. The chain carries TRBV20-1 and TRBJ2-6; perhaps TRBD2 as D (5 bases). From germline, CDR1 is DFQATT and CDR2 SNEGSKA (reference sequence). V was clipped by 1 base and J by 0 bases, with 7 bases between them. CDR3 length: 15 residues. This CDR3 reads CSARGGLSGANVLTF. Here the CDR3 DNA reads TGCAGTGCTAGAGGAGGACTCTCTGGGGCCAACGTCCTGACTTTC.

Concerning this clonotype: The junction does not match germline at one end; this may be a read error. The V and J genes are TRBV5-1 and TRBJ1-6; 8 bases align to TRBD1. This CDR3 is built from 16 residues. Germline lookup yields CDR1 SGHRS and CDR2 YFSETQ. The CDR3: CASSLNTGGSNSPLNF. CDR3 coding DNA: TGCGCCAGCAGCTTAAATACAGGGGGGTCGAATTCACCCCTCAACTTT.

This clonotype showed up just a few times. The chain uses TRBV27 and TRBJ1-1; 8 positions match TRBD1. With V trimmed by 3 bases and J by 5 bases, 5 bases remained unmatched. The CDR3 is made up of 14 amino acids. Germline V gene lookup returns CDR1 MNHEY and CDR2 SMNVEV (reference sequence). For the CDR3, the DNA is TGTGCCAGCAGTTTGAGGACAGGGTGGACTGAAGCTTTCTTT. It translates to CASSLRTGWTEAFF.

This clonotype appeared many times. The chain employs TRBV6-5 and TRBJ1-6, with unresolved D. This CDR3 comprises 15 residues. Germline V gene sequence: CDR1 MNHEY, CDR2 SVGAGI. Trimming took off 6 bases at V and 9 bases at J, with 18 bases between the two ends. In DNA form, the CDR3 reads TGTGCCAGCAGCCTTCAGGACGGGCTCGGTTCACCCCTCCACTTT. Its protein product is CASSLQDGLGSPLHF.

This clonotype was observed at least ten times. The chain uses TRBV7-9 and TRBJ2-5; tentatively, D is TRBD1 or TRBD2 (5 bases each). V lost 0 bases and J 1 base, leaving 15 bases between the germline ends. Germline values: CDR1 SEHNR, CDR2 FQNEAQ (reference sequence). The CDR3 is 17 residues long. The CDR3 region has the DNA TGTGCCAGCAGCTTAGCTCTTAGTTGGGACGCCCAAGAGACCCAGTACTTC. It yields the protein CASSLALSWDAQETQYF.

This clonotype occurred many times. The rearrangement joins TRBV12-3 or TRBV12-4 to TRBJ1-2, with 8 bases lining up with TRBD1. The CDR3 length is 13 residues. Losses at the gene ends were 6 bases for V and 4 bases for J; bases not matched to a gene: 4. This CDR3 is CASSMTGAYGYTF. The CDR3 DNA is TGTGCCAGCAGCATGACAGGGGCCTATGGCTACACCTTC.

The V call is TRBV18, the J call TRBJ1-4; TRBD1 might be the D (5 bases). Germline V gene lookup returns CDR1 KGHSH and CDR2 LQKENI. V lost 7 bases to trimming and J lost 4 bases, with 10 bases between them. The CDR3 runs 13 residues. CDR3 loop: CASFRDLNEKLFF. The CDR3 DNA sequence: TGTGCCAGCTTCCGGGACCTTAATGAAAAACTGTTTTTT.

The chain has TRBV2 and TRBJ2-2; TRBD1 agrees at 12 bases. Germline values: CDR1 SNHLY, CDR2 FYNNEI. Trimming took 5 bases from V and 7 from J; bases not matched to a gene: 5. The CDR3 runs 15 residues. For the CDR3, the DNA is TGTGCCAGCAGTCGGGACAGGGGGCATAACGGGGAGCTGTTTTTT. It encodes CASSRDRGHNGELFF.

At least ten counts were recorded for this clonotype. This chain uses TRBV6-5 with TRBJ1-5; no reliable D call. V shed 4 bases and J shed 6 bases, with 13 bases lying between them. Germline CDR1 is MNHEY and CDR2 is SVGAGI. The CDR3 has 14 residues. The CDR3 reads CASSSGTDVQPQHF. The CDR3 bases are TGTGCCAGCAGTTCCGGAACGGATGTTCAGCCCCAGCATTTT.

This clonotype was detected many times. The rearrangement joins TRBV15 to TRBJ1-4, with D perhaps TRBD1 (6 bases). CDR3 length equals 15 residues. Trimming took off 2 bases at V and 8 bases at J, with 15 bases between the two ends. Germline V lookup: CDR1 LNHNV, CDR2 YYDKDF (reference sequence). CDR3: CATSRQQGIREKLFF. The CDR3 DNA reads TGTGCCACCAGCAGACAACAGGGAATTCGGGAAAAACTGTTTTTT. Drawing the rest from reference TRBV15 and TRBJ1-4, the complete variable domain is DAMVIQNPRYQVTQFGKPVTLSCSQTLNHNVMYWYQQKSSQAPKLLFHYYDKDFNNEADTPDNFQSRRPNTSFCFLDIRSPGLGDTAMYLCATSRQQGIREKLFFGSGTQLSVL.

This clonotype showed up just once. The chain carries TRBV6-1 and TRBJ1-1; D gene unclear. Germline loops: CDR1 MNHNS, CDR2 SASEGT. CDR3 length: 13 residues. V lost 5 bases and J lost 1, with 8 bases in between. This chain's CDR3 is CASSRETNTEAFF. The DNA for the CDR3 is TGTGCCAGCAGTCGGGAAACGAACACTGAAGCTTTCTTT.

The chain employs TRBV5-1 and TRBJ2-1; TRBD2 aligns across 14 bases. Germline-derived CDR1 and CDR2 are SGHRS and YFSETQ. The CDR3 has 16 amino acids. V lost 3 bases and J lost 10; bases outside the gene matches: 9. The CDR3 loop is CASSSLTSGGAEEQFF. The CDR3 nucleotides read TGCGCCAGCAGCTCCTTGACTAGCGGGGGGGCAGAAGAGCAGTTCTTC.